The clone carrying this T cell receptor beta chain was seen a few times. The sample originates from a study of CD4+ T cells in melanoma. The CDR3 length is 14 residues. Trimming stripped 0 bases from V and 7 bases from J, with 12 bases between. Germline V CDR1 and CDR2: MNHEY, SVGAGI. Clones were sequenced by immunoSEQ multiplex PCR, and TCRdb holds only the in-frame ones, with some missing. The profile shows 20,000 to 25,000 clones, approximately 78% of them singletons. The rearrangement uses TRBV6-5 and TRBJ1-2; D is perhaps TRBD1 (5 bases). The sequence came from a human donor with melanoma. This CDR3 is CASSYSPQGFGYTF. For the CDR3, the DNA is TGTGCCAGCAGTTACTCGCCCCAGGGTTTTGGCTACACCTTC.